Listed here are 25 T cell receptor beta chains from one sample, sequenced in a study of blood T cell repertoires in COVID-19. Some clones are missing from TCRdb's copy, which holds only in-frame ones; the method was immunoSEQ multiplex PCR. The sample yields 200,000 to 250,000 clones, around 89% seen once. Material for sequencing was peripheral blood. The receptors were gathered from a woman in her thirties or forties with acute or convalescent COVID-19.

V is TRBV19 and J is TRBJ1-1; TRBD1 agrees at 8 bases. The CDR3 has 16 residues. In germline, CDR1 is LNHDA, CDR2 SQIVND (reference sequence). J was trimmed by 0 bases and V by 3 bases; bases with no gene match: 6. The chain's CDR3 is CASSIQGASLNTEAFF. Here the CDR3 DNA reads TGTGCCAGTAGTATCCAGGGGGCGTCTTTGAACACTGAAGCTTTCTTT.

V gene TRBV19 combines with J gene TRBJ1-2; 7 bases line up with TRBD1. Germline CDR1 is LNHDA and CDR2 is SQIVND (reference sequence). Trimming took 2 bases from V and 3 from J; bases not matched to a gene: 9. This CDR3 has 16 residues. The CDR3 coding sequence is TGTGCCAGTAGTATAAGGGTTTTCACAGGGGACTATGGCTACACCTTC. It yields the protein CASSIRVFTGDYGYTF.

The V and J genes are TRBV24-1 and TRBJ1-2; 7 positions agree with TRBD1. CDR3 length: 17 residues. Looked up from germline, CDR1 is KGHDR and CDR2 is SFDVKD. Trimming cost V 9 bases and J 0 bases; bases outside gene matches: 15. CDR3: CATRGRDSTLTNYGYTF. The CDR3 DNA reads as TGTGCCACCCGGGGCCGGGACAGCACCCTTACTAACTATGGCTACACCTTC.

This chain links TRBV21-1 with TRBJ2-7; the D call in the table, TRBD2, was not verified against the DNA. TRBV21-1 is annotated as a pseudogene. The CDR3 has 20 residues. In DNA, the CDR3 is TGTGCCAGCAGCCGATGGATGAGGGTCCTAGGGTTTTGGGAGTCCTACGAGCAGTACGTC. It codes for CASSRWMRVLGFWESYEQYV.

This chain uses TRBV13 with TRBJ2-1, with 13 positions matching TRBD2. V gave up 4 bases and J gave up 5 bases; unmatched junction bases: 5. The CDR3 contains 16 residues. Germline CDR1 is PRHDT and CDR2 is FYEKMQ (reference sequence). The chain's CDR3 is CASSSKGLAGNNEQFF. CDR3 nucleotide sequence: TGTGCCAGCAGCTCCAAGGGACTAGCGGGGAACAATGAGCAGTTCTTC.

The chain joins TRBV25-1 to TRBJ1-3, with D possibly being TRBD1 (5 bases). V gave up 5 bases and J gave up 7 bases, with 15 bases separating them. Germline V CDR1 and CDR2: MGHDK, SYGVNS. The CDR3 spans 14 residues. CDR3 loop: CASSTHLGGNTIYF. CDR3 DNA sequence: TGTGCCAGCAGTACCCACCTGGGGGGGAACACCATATATTTT. The full variable domain, with the rest looked up from reference TRBV25-1 and TRBJ1-3, is EADIYQTPRYLVIGTGKKITLECSQTMGHDKMYWYQQDPGMELHLIHYSYGVNSTEKGDLSSESTVSRIRTEHFPLTLESARPSHTSQYLCASSTHLGGNTIYFGEGSWLTVV.

The CDR3 nucleotides are TGTGCCAGTAGTATATCGGGTTCTGGCACTGAAGCTTTCTTT. Translation gives CASSISGSGTEAFF. This chain links TRBV19 with TRBJ1-1; D is ambiguous. CDR1 and CDR2 from the germline V gene are LNHDA and SQIVND (reference sequence). Trimming stripped 2 bases from V and 4 bases from J, with 11 bases between. The length of the CDR3 is 14 residues.

This rearrangement joins TRBV30 to TRBJ1-1; D is perhaps TRBD1 (5 bases). Germline assignment: CDR1 GTSNPN and CDR2 SVGIG (reference sequence). V dropped 7 bases and J dropped 3 bases, with 15 bases sitting between them. The CDR3 sequence is 13 residues long. The CDR3 spells CALSQGLYTEAFF. The CDR3 DNA is TGTGCCTTAAGCCAGGGTTTGTACACTGAAGCTTTCTTT.

This clone has more than one count but fewer than ten. V and J are TRBV5-5 and TRBJ1-6; no clear D. CDR3 length: 14 amino acids. Germline lookup yields CDR1 SGHKS and CDR2 YYEKEE (reference sequence). Trimming pared 5 bases from V and 7 bases from J, leaving 13 bases between. The DNA of the CDR3 is TGTGCCAGCAGTCCGGTCGGGGTCAATTCACCCCTCCACTTT. Its protein product is CASSPVGVNSPLHF.

The V gene is TRBV10-3, the J gene TRBJ2-1; a possible D gene is TRBD2 (6 bases). The germline CDR1 and CDR2 sequences are ENHRY and SYGVKD. The V and J ends lost 3 bases and 10 bases respectively, with 22 bases between them. This CDR3 is built from 16 residues. CDR3 DNA: TGTGCCATCAGTGATCCTGGGACTTCCGCCGGCGGGGAGCAGTTCTTC. This sequence encodes CAISDPGTSAGGEQFF.

This chain connects TRBV24-1 to TRBJ2-2, with TRBD2 as a possible D gene (5 bases). CDR3 length: 16 residues. CDR1 is KGHDR and CDR2 is SFDVKD in the germline V gene. Trimming left V 2 bases short and J 4 bases short, with 13 bases between. The CDR3 sequence is CATSDSRGRTTGELFF. DNA of the CDR3: TGTGCCACCAGTGATTCCCGAGGGCGGACCACCGGGGAGCTGTTTTTT.

J is TRBJ2-2 and V is TRBV30; D not certain. The V gene lost 4 bases and the J gene lost 1 base, with 10 bases spanning the gap. Germline V gene data show CDR1 as GTSNPN and CDR2 as SVGIG (reference sequence). The CDR3 runs 14 residues. The CDR3 DNA reads TGTGCCTGGAAGCGCTTCGGGAACACCGGGGAGCTGTTTTTT. This gives the protein CAWKRFGNTGELFF.

The chain joins TRBV29-1 to TRBJ2-4; the match to TRBD1 covers 8 bases. CDR1 and CDR2 from the germline V gene are SQVTM and ANQGSEA. The V gene end was trimmed by 2 bases and the J gene end by 0 bases; junction bases not matched to a gene: 21. The CDR3 covers 21 residues. CDR3: CSVEKLQGQVKVTLAKNIQYF. The CDR3 region has the DNA TGCAGCGTTGAAAAACTACAGGGACAGGTAAAGGTGACTTTAGCCAAAAACATTCAGTACTTC.

The chain has TRBV24-1 and TRBJ1-3; D is perhaps TRBD1 (6 bases). This CDR3 spans 11 amino acids. Trimming took off 0 bases at V and 14 bases at J, with 7 bases between the two ends. CDR1 is KGHDR and CDR2 is SFDVKD in the germline V gene. Written as DNA, the CDR3 is TGTGCCACCAGTGATTTGAACAGGGTATATTTT. Amino acids: CATSDLNRVYF.

Only a few counts were recorded for this clone. The V gene is TRBV20-1, the J gene TRBJ1-2; unclear D gene. The ends were cut back, 6 bases at V and 3 bases at J, with 8 bases in the middle. The germline gives CDR1 DFQATT, CDR2 SNEGSKA (reference sequence). The CDR3 runs 11 residues. CDR3 sequence reads: CSARRDYGYTF. CDR3 bases: TGCAGTGCCCGTAGAGACTATGGCTACACCTTC.

J is TRBJ2-1 and V is TRBV19; 10 bases line up with TRBD2. The CDR3 is made up of 14 amino acids. Germline values: CDR1 LNHDA, CDR2 SQIVND (reference sequence). J gave up 7 bases and V 5 bases, and 5 bases lay outside the gene matches. CDR3 nucleotide sequence: TGTGCCAGTAGTCTCCTAGCGGGGGAGAATGAGCAGTTCTTC. This translates into CASSLLAGENEQFF.

The chain couples TRBV24-1 to TRBJ2-1; TRBD1 aligns across 10 bases. The trim removed 5 bases at V and 4 bases at J, leaving 4 bases unmatched. The CDR3 is 15 amino acids. Per germline, CDR1 KGHDR and CDR2 SFDVKD. The CDR3 loop is CATSGGTGEYNEQFF. The CDR3 coding sequence is TGTGCCACCAGTGGCGGGACAGGGGAATACAATGAGCAGTTCTTC.

The rearrangement joins TRBV9 to TRBJ1-3; the match to TRBD1 covers 7 bases. The germline V gene encodes CDR1 SGDLS and CDR2 YYNGEE. After removal of 3 bases from V and 7 bases from J, the junction contained 7 bases not matched to a gene. The CDR3 contains 14 residues. The CDR3 DNA is TGTGCCAGCAGCGATCGAACAGGGGTCAACACCATATATTTT. Translating it yields CASSDRTGVNTIYF.

This chain links TRBV6-1 with TRBJ2-1; D is perhaps TRBD1 (6 bases). This CDR3 is built from 14 residues. Trimming pared 2 bases from V and 5 bases from J, leaving 10 bases between. Germline loops: CDR1 MNHNS, CDR2 SASEGT. The CDR3 DNA is TGTGCCAGCAGTGAAAGGGACATCGACAATGAGCAGTTCTTC. This sequence encodes CASSERDIDNEQFF.

This clone occurred once. The chain uses TRBV28 and TRBJ1-2; 8 bases are shared with TRBD1. Trimming cost V 6 bases and J 2 bases; bases outside gene matches: 8. This CDR3 contains 15 residues. CDR1 and CDR2 (germline): MDHEN, SYDVKM. CDR3 sequence (DNA): TGTGCCAGCAGCCCTTACAGGGGGGAGAACTATGGCTACACCTTC. It is translated as CASSPYRGENYGYTF.

The chain uses TRBV2 and TRBJ1-1; 9 bases match TRBD1. Trimming took 5 bases from V and 3 from J; bases not matched to a gene: 4. The CDR3 loop spans 14 amino acids. Germline assignment: CDR1 SNHLY and CDR2 FYNNEI. CDR3 sequence reads: CASSRDRVDTEAFF. CDR3 DNA: TGTGCCAGCAGTCGGGACAGGGTGGACACTGAAGCTTTCTTT.

The chain combines TRBV19 with TRBJ1-1; a weak D match, TRBD1 (5 bases). The germline V and J ends were trimmed by 4 bases and 0 bases, with 15 bases remaining between them. The CDR3 extends over 16 amino acids. Germline V lookup: CDR1 LNHDA, CDR2 SQIVND (reference sequence). Here the CDR3 reads CASSKGWGSLNTEAFF. The DNA for the CDR3 is TGTGCCAGTAGTAAGGGGTGGGGAAGCCTGAACACTGAAGCTTTCTTT.

This chain joins TRBV19 and TRBJ1-5; D perhaps matches TRBD1 (6 bases). The ends were cut back, 5 bases at V and 7 bases at J, with 18 bases in the middle. The CDR3 extends over 15 amino acids. Per germline, CDR1 LNHDA and CDR2 SQIVND (reference sequence). CDR3 protein: CASSPGGQGGQPQHF. CDR3 DNA: TGTGCCAGTAGTCCCGGGGGGCAGGGCGGCCAGCCCCAGCATTTT.

The rearrangement links TRBV19 to TRBJ2-1, with D uncertain. V was clipped by 1 base and J by 8 bases, with 12 bases between them. Germline values: CDR1 LNHDA, CDR2 SQIVND (reference sequence). The CDR3 sequence is 14 residues long. CDR3 sequence (DNA): TGTGCCAGTAGTATAGGAACAGCAAACCATGAGCAGTTCTTC. Residues: CASSIGTANHEQFF.

The V and J genes are TRBV9 and TRBJ2-2; the D gene is possibly TRBD2 (7 bases). V was trimmed by 3 bases and J by 3 bases, leaving 12 bases between them. The CDR3 has 15 residues. Germline CDR1 SGDLS, CDR2 YYNGEE. CDR3 sequence: CASSAGGLDTGELFF. The DNA of the CDR3 is TGTGCCAGCAGCGCCGGGGGGCTTGACACCGGGGAGCTGTTTTTT.